Listed here are 27 T cell receptor beta chains from one sample, sequenced in a study of blood T cell repertoires in COVID-19. Data came from immunoSEQ multiplex PCR; TCRdb stores just in-frame clones and leaves some out. This table holds 50,000 to 65,000 clones, roughly 92% found once. The sample consisted of peripheral blood. The receptors were gathered from a human donor in a cohort sampled during active COVID-19.

V usage is TRBV5-4 and J usage is TRBJ1-1; D is perhaps TRBD1 (6 bases). Deletions cut 4 bases from V and 3 bases from J, with 13 bases between. The CDR3 consists of 14 residues. CDR1 SGHNT and CDR2 YYREEE come from the germline V gene (reference sequence). For the CDR3, the DNA is TGTGCCAGCAGCACGGGACACCAACACACTGAAGCTTTCTTT. This encodes CASSTGHQHTEAFF.

V and J are TRBV7-2 and TRBJ2-7, with D hard to call. This CDR3 has 13 residues. Trimming took 6 bases from V and 4 from J, leaving 13 bases between them. Germline-derived CDR1 and CDR2 are SGHTA and FQGNSA. CDR3 nucleotide sequence: TGTGCCAGCAGACTCAGAGAGCGATACGAGCAGTACTTC. It encodes CASRLRERYEQYF.

The rearrangement joins TRBV3-1 (or the pseudogene TRBV3-2) to TRBJ2-1, with D unresolved. Germline V CDR1 and CDR2: LGHDT, YNNKEL (reference sequence). Trimming left V 6 bases short and J 4 bases short, with 16 bases between. CDR3 length: 15 residues. CDR3: CASSPSERLYNEQFF. In DNA form, the CDR3 reads TGTGCCAGCAGTCCTTCTGAGCGATTGTACAATGAGCAGTTCTTC.

J is TRBJ2-7 and V is TRBV7-2; TRBD2 aligns across 12 bases. The trim removed 5 bases at V and 5 bases at J, leaving 7 bases unmatched. The CDR3 length is 15 residues. Germline V gene lookup returns CDR1 SGHTA and CDR2 FQGNSA. The CDR3 loop is CASSRPGLAGDEQYF. As DNA, the CDR3 is TGTGCCAGCAGCCGCCCGGGACTAGCGGGCGACGAGCAGTACTTC.

The V and J genes are TRBV11-2 and TRBJ2-2, with D possibly being TRBD1 (6 bases). The germline V gene has CDR1 SGHAT and CDR2 FQNNGV. The CDR3 spans 14 residues. V was trimmed by 4 bases and J by 4 bases, leaving 10 bases between them. CDR3 coding DNA: TGTGCCAGCAGCTACCAGGGGCCCACCGGGGAGCTGTTTTTT. It specifies CASSYQGPTGELFF.

The chain links TRBV18 to TRBJ1-1; 9 bases map to TRBD1. Unmatched junction bases numbered 7, after V lost 6 bases and J lost 5 bases. This CDR3 spans 14 amino acids. CDR1 is KGHSH and CDR2 is LQKENI in the germline V gene. The CDR3 sequence: CASSPGQGETEAFF. CDR3 DNA sequence: TGTGCCAGCTCGCCGGGACAGGGAGAAACTGAAGCTTTCTTT.

The V and J genes are TRBV23-1 and TRBJ2-2; 8 bases align to TRBD1. TRBV23-1 is flagged as an ORF with uncertain function. This CDR3 has 15 residues. J gave up 4 bases and V 9 bases, and 10 bases lay outside the gene matches. The CDR3 DNA reads TGCGCCAGGCACCTCAGGGGGCATACCACCGGGGAGCTGTTTTTT. It codes for CARHLRGHTTGELFF.

The genes are TRBV23-1 and TRBJ1-5; TRBD1 agrees at 7 bases. TRBV23-1 is identified as an open reading frame with a role that is uncertain. This CDR3 is 16 amino acids long. V was pared by 0 bases and J by 5 bases, with 7 bases of the junction left unmatched. This chain's CDR3 is CASSQSYRGGDQPQHF. As DNA, the CDR3 is TGCGCCAGCAGTCAATCGTACAGGGGTGGGGATCAGCCCCAGCATTTT.

The rearrangement links TRBV7-9 to TRBJ1-2; D is undetermined. The V gene lost 2 bases and the J gene lost 3 bases, with 16 bases spanning the gap. This CDR3 comprises 16 residues. Germline CDR1 and CDR2: SEHNR and FQNEAQ (reference sequence). CDR3 residues: CASSLPDFQPHYGYTF. The CDR3 region has the DNA TGTGCCAGCAGCTTACCTGACTTCCAGCCCCACTATGGCTACACCTTC.

The V and J genes are TRBV3-1 (or the pseudogene TRBV3-2) and TRBJ1-1; 7 bases fit TRBD1. V trimming: 4 bases; J trimming: 11 bases; junction bases outside the gene matches: 7. In germline, CDR1 is LGHDT, CDR2 YNNKEL (reference sequence). The CDR3 is 12 amino acids. CDR3: CASSRYRGQAFF. The CDR3 region has the DNA TGTGCCAGCAGCCGGTACAGGGGCCAGGCTTTCTTT.

V and J are TRBV19 and TRBJ2-5, with D possibly being TRBD2 (6 bases). The CDR3 is 15 residues long. Between the trimmed V and J ends, which lost 3 bases and 4 bases, there was a span of 15 bases. Germline V gene sequence: CDR1 LNHDA, CDR2 SQIVND (reference sequence). CDR3 DNA: TGTGCCAGTAGTATGTCGAGGCAGGGAGGAGAGACCCAGTACTTC. This codes for CASSMSRQGGETQYF.

The chain carries TRBV11-2 and TRBJ2-7; D perhaps matches TRBD1 (6 bases). This CDR3 region has 16 residues. V was pared by 1 base and J by 2 bases, with 15 bases between. The germline CDR1 and CDR2 sequences are SGHAT and FQNNGV. CDR3: CASSLVRDILTYEQYF. DNA for the CDR3: TGTGCCAGCAGCTTAGTCCGGGACATCCTGACCTACGAGCAGTACTTC.

The chain combines TRBV30 with TRBJ2-1; 10 bases match TRBD2. The CDR3 consists of 15 residues. Per the germline V gene, CDR1 is GTSNPN and CDR2 is SVGIG (reference sequence). J lost 3 bases, V lost 4 bases, and 6 bases had no gene match. CDR3 residues: CAWTSGSEIYNEQFF. CDR3 bases: TGTGCCTGGACTAGCGGGAGCGAAATCTACAATGAGCAGTTCTTC. The full variable domain, with the rest looked up from reference TRBV30 and TRBJ2-1, is SQTIHQWPATLVQPVGSPLSLECTVEGTSNPNLYWYRQAAGRGLQLLFYSVGIGQISSEVPQNLSASRPQDRQFILSSKKLLLSDSGFYLCAWTSGSEIYNEQFFGPGTRLTVL.

The chain joins TRBV5-6 to TRBJ1-5; 7 positions agree with TRBD1. Losses at the gene ends were 4 bases for V and 0 bases for J; bases not matched to a gene: 7. The germline gives CDR1 SGHDT, CDR2 YYEEEE. The CDR3 has 16 residues. The CDR3, as DNA: TGTGCCAGCAGCCGTGGGACAGATTATAGCAATCAGCCCCAGCATTTT. It yields the protein CASSRGTDYSNQPQHF.

This clone appeared a single time. This sequence joins TRBV5-1 and TRBJ1-1, with D possibly being TRBD1 (5 bases). From germline, CDR1 is SGHRS and CDR2 YFSETQ. V lost 4 bases to trimming and J lost 4 bases, with 17 bases between them. This CDR3 has 15 amino acids. CDR3 residues: CASSHKIQGTTEAFF. The DNA of the CDR3 is TGCGCCAGCAGCCATAAAATCCAGGGTACCACTGAAGCTTTCTTT.

The chain's CDR3 is CASSGTGGAKTQYF. CDR3 coding DNA: TGTGCCAGCAGCGGGACAGGGGGCGCGAAGACCCAGTACTTC. The gene calls are TRBV25-1 and TRBJ2-5, with 12 bases that match TRBD1. CDR1 is MGHDK and CDR2 is SYGVNS in the germline V gene. Trimming took 6 bases from V and 6 from J; bases not matched to a gene: 5. The CDR3 loop spans 14 amino acids.

This chain joins TRBV5-4 and TRBJ1-3; TRBD1 matches at 9 bases. Losses at the gene ends were 0 bases for V and 8 bases for J; bases not matched to a gene: 9. CDR3 length: 16 residues. In germline, CDR1 is SGHNT, CDR2 YYREEE (reference sequence). The DNA of the CDR3 is TGTGCCAGCAGCTTGGCCGGGGGGACAGGGAGGGACACCATATATTTT. Its protein product is CASSLAGGTGRDTIYF.

The chain combines TRBV15 with TRBJ2-1, with a tentative D call TRBD2 (6 bases). V was trimmed by 4 bases and J by 5 bases, leaving 9 bases between them. CDR3 length: 13 amino acids. Germline CDR1 reads LNHNV; CDR2 reads YYDKDF (reference sequence). The CDR3 loop is CATSIGGNNEQFF. CDR3 in DNA: TGTGCCACCAGCATAGGCGGGAACAATGAGCAGTTCTTC.

The rearrangement uses TRBV6-5 and TRBJ2-7; 7 nucleotides match TRBD2. Germline V gene sequence: CDR1 MNHEY, CDR2 SVGAGI. CDR3 size: 14 residues. The junction had 7 bases not matched to a gene; V was cut back by 8 bases and J by 0 bases. The CDR3 loop reads CASRDYQSSYEQYF. In DNA form, the CDR3 reads TGTGCCAGCCGGGACTACCAGAGCTCCTACGAGCAGTACTTC.

The genes are TRBV5-8 and TRBJ2-1, with 8 bases matching TRBD1. J lost 2 bases, V lost 10 bases, and 11 bases had no gene match. CDR3 size: 15 residues. The V gene's germline CDR1 is SGHTS and CDR2 YDEGEE. CDR3 loop: CARPFRDRPYNEQFF. DNA for the CDR3: TGTGCCCGCCCGTTCCGGGACAGGCCCTACAATGAGCAGTTCTTC.

This chain joins TRBV30 and TRBJ1-6, with 8 nucleotides matching TRBD1. J lost 2 bases, V lost 4 bases, and 7 bases had no gene match. The CDR3 is 16 amino acids. Germline values: CDR1 GTSNPN, CDR2 SVGIG (reference sequence). The CDR3: CAWIPQGGTYNSPLHF. The CDR3 DNA follows: TGTGCCTGGATACCACAGGGGGGTACCTATAATTCACCCCTCCACTTT.

This clone was seen once. The V and J genes are TRBV30 and TRBJ1-1, with D perhaps TRBD1 (6 bases). Between the trimmed V and J ends, which lost 0 bases and 4 bases, there was a span of 15 bases. Germline V gene data show CDR1 as GTSNPN and CDR2 as SVGIG (reference sequence). The CDR3 contains 15 residues. The CDR3 DNA reads TGTGCCTGGAGTGTACGAGGGGGGGGCCCCACTGAAGCTTTCTTT. Translated: CAWSVRGGGPTEAFF.

The chain links TRBV11-3 to TRBJ2-3, with D perhaps matching TRBD2 (7 bases). V lost 2 bases and J lost 2, with 11 bases in between. In germline, CDR1 is SGHNT, CDR2 YENEEA. This CDR3 contains 15 residues. The CDR3 is CASSLRAGATDTQYF. DNA for the CDR3: TGTGCCAGCAGCTTACGGGCGGGGGCCACAGATACGCAGTATTTT.

CDR3 in DNA: TGTGCCAGCAGCTTAAGTCCGAGCGTGGTCGGGAATGAGCAGTTCTTC. It codes for CASSLSPSVVGNEQFF. V gene TRBV7-2 combines with J gene TRBJ2-1; D remains ambiguous. Deletions cut 2 bases from V and 7 bases from J, with 18 bases between. There are 16 residues in the CDR3. Germline V gene data show CDR1 as SGHTA and CDR2 as FQGNSA.

The rearrangement links TRBV7-6 to TRBJ2-1; D might be TRBD1 (5 bases). The CDR3 consists of 12 residues. CDR1 is SGHVS, CDR2 FNYEAQ, per germline. Trimming stripped 5 bases from V and 9 bases from J, with 11 bases between. CDR3 loop: CASSPTRGEQFF. The CDR3 DNA reads TGTGCCAGCAGCCCGACAAGGGGTGAGCAGTTCTTC.

This sequence joins TRBV6-5 and TRBJ2-7, with D possibly being TRBD2 (6 bases). Trimming pared 9 bases from V and 0 bases from J, leaving 18 bases between. The CDR3 runs to 15 residues. CDR1 MNHEY and CDR2 SVGAGI come from the germline V gene. The CDR3 spells CASIFNGGSSYEQYF. The CDR3 DNA is TGTGCCAGTATTTTTAACGGGGGTAGCTCCTACGAGCAGTACTTC.

The chain joins TRBV11-2 to TRBJ2-7, with 9 bases matching TRBD2. The CDR3 loop spans 14 amino acids. The ends lost 5 bases at V and 5 bases at J; junction bases unmatched: 7. The germline V gene encodes CDR1 SGHAT and CDR2 FQNNGV. The CDR3 loop reads CASSQVAGVHEQYF. CDR3 coding DNA: TGTGCCAGCAGCCAGGTAGCGGGAGTGCACGAGCAGTACTTC.